A single sample is the source of the 7 T cell receptor beta chains below, sequenced in a study of T-cell memory formation after mild COVID-19. TCRdb analysed the 5' RACE reads with MiXCR anew, one entry per CDR3 protein. Seen here are 470,000 or so distinct CDR3 sequences, about 23% observed once, and the top ten hold about an eighth. Sequencing was carried out using PBMCs or a T cell subset sorted from them (not recorded which). These receptors were collected from an adult woman who had mild COVID-19 (a few samples of this study predate the infection). Cell type and time point are not known.

This clonotype was counted between two and nine times. The chain carries TRBV29-1 and TRBJ2-3; tentatively, D is TRBD1 (5 bases). CDR1 and CDR2 from the germline V gene are SQVTM and ANQGSEA. The CDR3 contains 11 residues. V was trimmed by 5 bases and J by 4 bases, leaving 7 bases between them. CDR3 nucleotides: TGCAGCGTTCAGGGCGCAGATACGCAGTATTTT. Its translation is CSVQGADTQYF.

The chain combines TRBV20-1 with TRBJ1-4; weak D call: TRBD1 (6 bases). The CDR3 length is 14 residues. V lost 6 bases to trimming and J lost 8 bases, with 19 bases between them. The V gene's germline CDR1 is DFQATT and CDR2 SNEGSKA (reference sequence). As DNA, the CDR3 is TGCAGTGCCTCTGGGGGGGCCATTGGGGAAAAACTGTTTTTT. Its protein product is CSASGGAIGEKLFF.

The chain combines TRBV5-4 with TRBJ2-1; D is possibly TRBD1 or TRBD2 (5 bases each). The ends were cut back, 5 bases at V and 4 bases at J, with 10 bases in the middle. In germline, CDR1 is SGHNT, CDR2 YYREEE (reference sequence). The CDR3 is made up of 13 amino acids. DNA of the CDR3: TGTGCCAGCAGTAGGGACCAGTACAATGAGCAGTTCTTC. It codes for CASSRDQYNEQFF.

This clonotype was observed a few times. The rearrangement links TRBV7-9 to TRBJ1-2; tentative D call: TRBD1 (6 bases). Germline loops: CDR1 SEHNR, CDR2 FQNEAQ (reference sequence). The CDR3 spans 16 residues. Between the trimmed V and J ends, which lost 5 bases and 6 bases, there was a span of 22 bases. CDR3: CASSVELQGPGDGYTF. For the CDR3, the DNA is TGTGCCAGCAGCGTCGAATTACAGGGCCCCGGTGATGGCTACACCTTC.

This clonotype occurred many times. The chain links TRBV12-3 or TRBV12-4 to TRBJ2-7, with D uncertain. The CDR3 is 12 residues long. Trimming cost V 3 bases and J 2 bases, with 5 bases left between them. CDR3 protein: CASSFDPYEQYF. CDR3 bases: TGTGCCAGCAGTTTTGACCCCTACGAGCAGTACTTC.

The J gene is TRBJ2-1, the V gene TRBV11-2; D may be TRBD2 (6 bases). CDR1 SGHAT and CDR2 FQNNGV come from the germline V gene. Trimming stripped 0 bases from V and 9 bases from J, with 18 bases between. The CDR3 is 16 amino acids. The CDR3 nucleotides are TGTGCCAGCAGCTTAGACAGGATACGGGAGAGTGGTGAGCAGTTCTTC. The encoded protein is CASSLDRIRESGEQFF.

This clonotype was detected only a few times. The chain employs TRBV5-1 and TRBJ2-3; TRBD2 might be the D (5 bases). V was trimmed by 4 bases and J by 4 bases, leaving 16 bases between them. Germline CDR1 and CDR2: SGHRS and YFSETQ. CDR3 length: 15 amino acids. The CDR3 sequence is CASSPRGDPPDTQYF. The CDR3 DNA is TGCGCCAGCAGCCCACGGGGTGATCCCCCAGATACGCAGTATTTT.